Each of the 4 T cell receptor beta chains below was sequenced from the same sample in a study of T cell responses to AZD1222 COVID-19 vaccine. Generated by immunoSEQ multiplex PCR, the TCRdb table keeps only in-frame clones and is missing some. The sample contains roughly 150,000 clones, around 90% of which appear only once. The specimen was peripheral blood, collected on day 0 of AZD1222 vaccination. Every receptor here comes from an adult in good health.

The CDR3 coding sequence is TGTGCCAGTAGTAATAGGGGGAGTGACAATGAGCAGTTCTTC. This gives the protein CASSNRGSDNEQFF. The chain uses TRBV19 and TRBJ2-1; a possible D gene is TRBD1 (6 bases). The CDR3 length is 14 residues. Germline CDR1 is LNHDA and CDR2 is SQIVND (reference sequence). Trimming removed 4 bases from V and 5 bases from J, with 12 bases in between.

The chain links TRBV19 to TRBJ2-7; either TRBD1 or TRBD2 may fit D (5 bases each). The V gene lost 4 bases and the J gene lost 4 bases, with 17 bases spanning the gap. Germline CDR1 and CDR2: LNHDA and SQIVND (reference sequence). The CDR3 loop spans 15 amino acids. CDR3 in amino acids: CASSSGPGLGYEQYF. CDR3 sequence (DNA): TGTGCCAGTAGTAGCGGGCCAGGGTTGGGTTACGAGCAGTACTTC.

The V gene is TRBV19, the J gene TRBJ2-7, with a weak D call TRBD1 (5 bases). This CDR3 is built from 13 residues. Germline V lookup: CDR1 LNHDA, CDR2 SQIVND (reference sequence). The V end lost 3 bases, the J end lost 3 bases, and 9 bases lay between the germline ends. The CDR3 sequence: CASSMSRDYEQYF. CDR3 nucleotide sequence: TGTGCCAGTAGTATGTCCAGGGACTACGAGCAGTACTTC.

This chain connects TRBV2 to TRBJ1-5; maybe TRBD1 (5 bases). The CDR3 has 17 residues. V lost 3 bases, J lost 0 bases, and 15 bases lay in between. The germline gives CDR1 SNHLY, CDR2 FYNNEI. This CDR3 reads CASSDFQGHYSNQPQHF. The CDR3 DNA follows: TGTGCCAGCAGTGATTTCCAGGGCCATTATAGCAATCAGCCCCAGCATTTT.